This TCR beta chain was documented in a study of shared clonotypes between healthy human individuals (TCRdb year 2020). About the investigation overall: A few men and a couple of women, aged 18 to 49 years, made up the cohort. Different laboratories and diverse techniques were used to prepare libraries and sequence TCR repertoires, to increase sequencing depth and limit assay-specific biases. Between about 0.85 and 9.5 billion PBMCs per donor were obtained by leukapheresis. To estimate repertoire size and how much clonotype sharing occurs between individuals, the study deeply sequenced the blood TCR repertoires of five healthy adults. For each donor, CD4 naive and CD4 memory were each given three plates, CD8 naive was given two plates, and CD8 memory was given one plate. The paper as a whole reports these results and caveats: Higher generation probabilities were observed for clonotypes shared by all four sorted-subset donors than for non-shared clonotypes. Incomplete sequencing was indicated by rarefaction of sorted-subset datasets, despite the large sequencing depth. Sampling was restricted to blood, and TCR repertoires in tissues likely differ from the TCR repertoires found in blood. Pairwise subsampling led to the expectation that sequencing depth would affect the degree of clonotype sharing among donors. The genetic and exposure-history diversity represented was limited by the small number of donors. Naive subsets generally had larger estimated clonotype richness than memory subsets did. Sharing across several donors was observed for approximately 4.6% of naive CD4, 3% to 3.5% of naive CD8, over 2% of memory CD4, and around 0.44% of memory CD8 clonotypes.

Using the deep immunoSEQ assay, TCR CDR3 regions were amplified from genomic DNA by multiplex PCR. Genomic DNA extracted from each cell subset was distributed evenly over all wells of several immunoSEQ 96-well plates, and each plate served as one replicate. For sorted subsets, 200 to 250 ng of genomic DNA, equivalent to tens of thousands of T cell genomes, went into each replicate PCR. Purified libraries were quantified with a Qubit 3.0 fluorometer, sized on a Bioanalyzer 2100, and re-quantified with the KAPA Library Quantification kit. Every immunoSEQ 96-well plate was sequenced on a separate single-read 150-cycle Illumina NextSeq 550 flow cell. Concerning the study's data processing: The immunoSEQ output contained only junctional sequences without quality scores, so filtering could not match that applied to full-length reads. Sequences were annotated with PyIR, a Python wrapper for IgBLAST v1.9, and V/J genes and CDR3 were assigned using IMGT germline references. Any read was removed if the V/J assignment was weak (E-value above 1e-6), the CDR3 was missing, or the read contained stop codons, out-of-frame junctions, or ambiguous translated residues. V3J clonotypes were defined as sequences sharing an identical inferred V gene, J gene, and CDR3 amino acid sequence. To compute the percentage overlap between repertoires, the number of shared unique clonotypes was divided by the size of the smaller repertoire. Three approaches were used to assess repertoire richness: RTK rarefaction, the Chao1 estimator, and Recon v2.1 estimates of unobserved clonotypes. OLGA was used to compute generation probabilities for all TCRbeta clonotypes that the gDNA method yielded from a few donors. As stored in TCRdb, this immuneACCESS dataset retains in-frame rearrangements with V and J assigned. A fraction of the clones does not appear; measured against another copy, unresolved V genes explain less than half of the discrepancy, and the remainder lacks a known reason. V, J and clone size are those of that table, while D and trimming were read from the DNA. The table for this sample lists 100,000 to 120,000 clones; more than 65% of them were counted only once. The ten largest make up around 23% of the sample.

Based on the germline V gene, the CDR1 and CDR2 sequences are SGHTA and FQGNSA. The CDR3 spans 13 residues, from the cysteine through the phenylalanine. The only DNA kept is the CDR3, 39 bases in frame from the first base. The V and J ends are trimmed by 2 bases and 2 bases, leaving 7 bases between them. Donors were healthy HIV-negative adults with no recently reported acute infections or vaccinations. Only Caucasian adults living in Nashville, Tennessee, USA were represented among the donors. CD8 memory samples combined magnetically selected CD45RO+ cells with CCR7-negative CD45RA+ effector memory (TemRA) cells. Blood was collected by leukapheresis, and PBMCs were isolated by Ficoll-Histopaque density gradient centrifugation and then cryopreserved in liquid nitrogen vapor phase. Purity and quantity of every magnetically sorted T cell population were checked by analytical flow cytometry. Each sorted fraction had its genomic DNA isolated and then quantified by UV absorbance on a Nanodrop 2000c.

A single count supports this clone. Its antigen has not been determined. No base-level quality is on record; no much larger clone is a single base apart. The receptor was isolated from a woman in her thirties in good health. The chain joins TRBV7-2 to TRBJ2-7, with the D segment identity uncertain. The sequenced material came from memory CD8+ T cells sorted from blood. According to the study, the label for this sample's cell subset or site signals: CD45RO+ cells pooled with CCR7-negative TemRA cells. The CDR3: CASSLLGPYEQYF. The sequenced DNA: TGTGCCAGCAGCTTATTAGGGCCCTACGAGCAGTACTTC.